This T cell receptor beta chain stems from a study of blood T cell repertoires in COVID-19. Study-level background: There were acute and convalescent COVID-19 samples, and they came from the United States, Italy and Spain. T cells, B-cell-depleted T cells, or PBMCs supplied cDNA or gDNA.

Authors' analysis steps: Counts of nucleated cells, estimated from reference gene primer amplification, were obtained. Sequencing used immunoSEQ multiplex PCR; TCRdb keeps in-frame clones, though not all of them. V, J and clone size are taken as reported in that table, and D and trimming were inferred from the DNA itself. The profile shows about 70,000 clones, around 85% of them singletons. The trim removed 0 bases at V and 5 bases at J, leaving 11 bases unmatched. The CDR3 runs 17 residues. Germline lookup yields CDR1 SGHKS and CDR2 YYEKEE (reference sequence). V gene TRBV5-5 combines with J gene TRBJ2-3; 8 nucleotides align to TRBD1. This TCR derives from an older man with acute or convalescent COVID-19. The sequenced sample was peripheral blood. CDR3 nucleotide sequence: TGTGCCAGCAGCTTGGGGCACGGGACAGGCATGCGAGATACGCAGTATTTT. It encodes CASSLGHGTGMRDTQYF.